This TCR beta chain was retrieved from a study of T-cell memory formation after mild COVID-19. Study outcomes and limitations: There were some responding clones in pre-infection memory, which suggested that cross-reactive memory had joined. Still unconfirmed is whether the second-wave clones peaking on day 37 recognized SARS-CoV-2. CD4+ contracting clones were found mainly in CM and EM, and CD8+ ones in EMRA.

The table lists this clonotype with a few counts. Its antigen is not identified. Sample barcodes and UMIs were carried by the TCR alpha and TCR beta cDNA libraries that 5'RACE generated with constant-segment primers. TCRdb processed the 5' RACE reads anew with MiXCR; each CDR3 protein has one entry. The profile covers approximately 340,000 distinct CDR3 sequences, with 15% to 20% appearing a single time and under 25% taken by the ten largest. V was clipped by 6 bases and J by 2 bases, with 15 bases between them. The CDR3 is made up of 15 amino acids. Germline loops: CDR1 SGHKS, CDR2 YYEKEE (reference sequence).

The sequenced sample was PBMCs or a T cell subset sorted from them (not recorded which). This clonotype originated in a man aged 18 to 29 who had mild COVID-19 (a few samples of this study predate the infection). Cell type and time point are not known. The chain couples TRBV5-5 to TRBJ1-5, with D hard to call. The CDR3 here is CASTPGRGGNQPQHF. The CDR3 DNA reads TGTGCCAGCACCCCTGGTCGGGGTGGCAATCAGCCCCAGCATTTT.